One and the same sample provided the 15 T cell receptor beta chains below, sequenced in a study of T cells in Graves' hyperthyroidism and ophthalmopathy. Template material for amplifying TCR beta CDR3 regions consisted of RNA transcripts. With the HTBI primer set, the TCR CDR3 went through a first round of RT-PCR. Via MiXCR, TCRdb re-called the multiplex PCR reads, giving one row per CDR3 protein. The repertoire holds around 430,000 distinct CDR3 sequences, with under 15% as singletons. Sequencing was carried out using blood. The receptor source for this set is a woman in her 30s with Graves' hyperthyroidism.

The chain carries TRBV4-1 and TRBJ2-1; 12 bases agree with TRBD2. Germline V gene lookup returns CDR1 MGHRA and CDR2 YSYEKL. V was pared by 1 base and J by 2 bases, with 3 bases of the junction left unmatched. The CDR3 extends over 17 amino acids. CDR3 loop: CASSQGLAGVPYNEQFF. In DNA form, the CDR3 reads TGCGCCAGCAGCCAAGGACTAGCGGGAGTCCCCTACAATGAGCAGTTCTTC.

This clonotype was seen more than once but under ten times. This chain connects TRBV4-1 to TRBJ1-1; possibly TRBD1 for D (6 bases). V was shortened by 6 bases and J by 3 bases, with 17 bases between the two germline ends. The CDR3 loop spans 15 amino acids. The germline V gene encodes CDR1 MGHRA and CDR2 YSYEKL. The CDR3 loop reads CASRLGGGLDTEAFF. CDR3 in DNA: TGCGCCAGCAGATTGGGGGGGGGCTTAGACACTGAAGCTTTCTTT.

Ten or more counts support this clonotype. J is TRBJ2-4 and V is TRBV3-1, with TRBD2 matching over 14 bases. Trimming cost V 0 bases and J 7 bases; bases outside gene matches: 8. The CDR3 is made up of 18 amino acids. Germline values: CDR1 LGHDT, CDR2 YNNKEL (reference sequence). Here the CDR3 DNA reads TGTGCCAGCAGCCAAGAGGGGGGACTAGCGGGAGAATATAACATTCAGTACTTC. Protein product: CASSQEGGLAGEYNIQYF.

This clonotype occurred many times. The J gene is TRBJ1-2, the V gene TRBV5-1, with 7 bases matching TRBD1. V lost 0 bases and J lost 3; bases outside the gene matches: 2. Germline V gene sequence: CDR1 SGHRS, CDR2 YFSETQ. The CDR3 contains 14 residues. CDR3 in amino acids: CASSLGTGDYGYTF. In DNA form, the CDR3 reads TGCGCCAGCAGCTTGGGGACAGGCGACTATGGCTACACCTTC.

This clonotype was seen many times. The genes are TRBV30 and TRBJ2-5; D might be TRBD1 (6 bases). CDR3 length equals 14 residues. V was clipped by 0 bases and J by 1 base, with 9 bases between them. CDR1 and CDR2 (germline): GTSNPN, SVGIG (reference sequence). This chain's CDR3 is CAWSVGHLQETQYF. The CDR3 bases are TGTGCCTGGAGTGTGGGACACCTCCAAGAGACCCAGTACTTC.

This clonotype was counted ten times or more. The chain uses TRBV3-1 and TRBJ2-4; 12 bases match TRBD2. Germline V CDR1 and CDR2: LGHDT, YNNKEL (reference sequence). Trimming removed 5 bases from V and 5 bases from J; junction bases left unmatched: 10. The CDR3 runs to 17 residues. The CDR3 sequence is CASSGKGLAGGQNIQYF. CDR3 in DNA: TGTGCCAGCAGCGGTAAGGGACTAGCGGGCGGCCAAAACATTCAGTACTTC.

This clonotype came up many times. J is TRBJ2-3 and V is TRBV2, with TRBD2 identical over 13 bases. This CDR3 has 19 residues. V shed 1 base and J 0 bases; nucleotides not matched to a gene: 7. Germline V gives CDR1 SNHLY, CDR2 FYNNEI. The CDR3 is CASSEGLLAGGWSTDTQYF. Written as DNA, the CDR3 is TGTGCCAGCAGTGAAGGTTTACTAGCGGGAGGGTGGAGCACAGATACGCAGTATTTT.

There are many counts of this clonotype. CDR3 residues: CASSPSPTANTEAFF. The DNA for the CDR3 is TGTGCCAGCAGCCCAAGCCCGACAGCGAACACTGAAGCTTTCTTT. The rearrangement uses TRBV3-1 and TRBJ1-1, with D tentatively TRBD1 (5 bases). The CDR3 runs 15 residues. Germline loops: CDR1 LGHDT, CDR2 YNNKEL (reference sequence). Trimming took 4 bases from V and 1 from J, leaving 13 bases between them.

The chain uses TRBV6-2 or TRBV6-3 and TRBJ2-1; D is ambiguous. This CDR3 region has 13 residues. Trimming took off 6 bases at V and 2 bases at J, with 8 bases between the two ends. CDR1 is MNHEY, CDR2 SVGEGT, per germline. The CDR3 here is CASRDGPYNEQFF. The CDR3 DNA is TGTGCCAGCAGGGACGGTCCCTACAATGAGCAGTTCTTC.

This clonotype occurred a few times. The chain is built from TRBV29-1 and TRBJ1-3; 7 nucleotides match TRBD1. The CDR3 is made up of 13 amino acids. Germline V CDR1 and CDR2: SQVTM, ANQGSEA. V was clipped by 7 bases and J by 2 bases; unmatched bases: 5. As DNA, the CDR3 is TGCAGCGCAGGGGGACTTCCTGGAAACACCATATATTTT. Its protein product is CSAGGLPGNTIYF.

This clonotype was seen a few times. The chain joins TRBV7-9 to TRBJ2-3, with TRBD2 identical over 9 bases. The CDR3 has 12 amino acids. Germline V gives CDR1 SEHNR, CDR2 FQNEAQ (reference sequence). This CDR3 reads CVAGGDTDTQYF. CDR3 DNA sequence: TGTGTGGCGGGAGGGGACACAGATACGCAGTATTTT.

Ten or more counts support this clonotype. The chain couples TRBV10-3 to TRBJ2-7; the match to TRBD1 covers 9 bases. The V gene end was trimmed by 4 bases and the J gene end by 0 bases; junction bases not matched to a gene: 4. Germline V gene lookup returns CDR1 ENHRY and CDR2 SYGVKD. CDR3 length: 15 residues. The chain's CDR3 is CAISADRGVSYEQYF. The CDR3 DNA reads as TGTGCCATCAGTGCTGACAGGGGGGTCTCCTACGAGCAGTACTTC.

Comment on this clonotype: The junction departs from germline at one end; a sequencing error may be responsible. J is TRBJ1-5 and V is TRBV2; D remains ambiguous. Germline V gives CDR1 SNHLY, CDR2 FYNNEI. The CDR3 consists of 15 residues. The CDR3 nucleotides read TGTGCCGGCAGTGAAGGCCCTTTCGGCAATCAGCCCCAGCATTTT. It is translated as CAGSEGPFGNQPQHF.

This clonotype appeared many times. The DNA of the CDR3 is TGTGCCAGCAAGAGCCAGCGGAGCTCCTACGAGCAGTACTTC. This sequence encodes CASKSQRSSYEQYF. The rearrangement uses TRBV2 and TRBJ2-7; tentatively, D is TRBD2 (5 bases). The CDR3 totals 14 residues. Germline CDR1 is SNHLY and CDR2 is FYNNEI. V gave up 7 bases and J gave up 0 bases, with 13 bases separating them.

This clonotype has a handful of counts. This rearrangement joins TRBV11-2 to TRBJ1-1; the match to TRBD1 covers 9 bases. Germline assignment: CDR1 SGHAT and CDR2 FQNNGV. This CDR3 has 15 amino acids. V shed 4 bases and J 4 bases; nucleotides not matched to a gene: 7. This CDR3 reads CASSSSDRGGTEAFF. The DNA of the CDR3 is TGTGCCAGCAGCTCCTCCGACAGGGGGGGCACTGAAGCTTTCTTT.